This T cell receptor beta chain was observed in a study of cytomegalovirus exposure and HLA in healthy donors. General study findings and limits: Across HLA loci, a later analysis found differing TCR association rates, with DRB1 most and HLA-C fewest. Sequencing artifact likely explains a cluster of highly shared sequence variants.

For this clone: Its antigen is as yet unknown.

Both 60 Vbeta primers and 13 Jbeta primers went into the PCR. TCRdb's copy holds only in-frame clones and misses some; the assay was immunoSEQ multiplex PCR. The repertoire holds 130,000 or so clones, with roughly 74% as singletons. What was sequenced was PBMCs. The receptor was derived from a middle-aged man in good health and CMV-seronegative.

The CDR3 DNA reads as TGTGCCAGCAGATTATTGGGGCAGAATAATTCACCCCTCCACTTT. It specifies CASRLLGQNNSPLHF. The J gene is TRBJ1-6, the V gene TRBV5-4; D is possibly TRBD1 (5 bases). This CDR3 has 15 amino acids. V dropped 5 bases and J dropped 5 bases, with 14 bases sitting between them. Germline lookup yields CDR1 SGHNT and CDR2 YYREEE (reference sequence).